The sequence of this T cell receptor (beta chain) was determined in a study of blood T cell repertoires in COVID-19 (dated by TCRdb to about 2020). Some background on the complete study: Samples from collaborators originated in the United States, Italy and Spain and spanned both the acute and convalescent phases of COVID-19. Samples were obtained from the ongoing ImmuneRACE study (first 160 participants) and from 1,254 subjects provided by 6 global collaborators. The repertoires were released in a freely available public database meant as a resource for research on the immune response to SARS-CoV-2. A de-identified subject ID, COVID-19 status, age in years and sex were almost always included in the sample metadata. The dataset comprised deeply sampled blood TCRbeta repertoires from subjects exposed to, actively infected with, or recovered from COVID-19. Where available, HLA class I and class II types were obtained from metadata supplied by the sample provider rather than from assay-based typing. The material from the prospective study consisted of cDNA or gDNA derived from T cells, B-cell-depleted T cells, or PBMCs.

The CDR3 sequence holds 13 residues, the cysteine and phenylalanine included. The CDR3 DNA has 39 bases and is translated from base 1. Relative to germline, V is 2 bases shorter and J is 6 bases shorter, with 10 bases between their ends. The germline V gene (reference sequence) provides CDR1 MNHEY and CDR2 SMNVEV. One collaborating source in Seattle enrolled patients while the patients were actively infected and followed the patients over time throughout the course of disease. Each collaborating institution followed its own protocols to collect whole blood in K2EDTA tubes. For TCRbeta analysis, collaborator samples were shipped as frozen whole blood, as isolated PBMCs, or as DNA extracted from either sample type. Points the paper makes about the study in general: How much clinical and demographic metadata was included differed by source and by participant, and the metadata was provided uncurated.

As concerns this clone: The target of this receptor is not known. There are no base qualities to consult, and no much larger clone falls within one base.

TCRbeta CDR3 regions were amplified from genomic DNA by means of the immunoSEQ Assay, a bias-controlled multiplex PCR. Per the authors' processing: The number of nucleated cells in each sample was estimated by amplification of reference gene primers within the assay. To quantify the absolute abundance of each unique TCRbeta CDR3 rearrangement, sequence reads were collapsed and filtered. For each sample, productive Simpson clonality was calculated by taking the square root of Simpson's diversity index across productive rearrangements. TCRdb re-hosts the immuneACCESS table, in-frame sequences only. Its copies lack some clones; in the studies checked, an unresolved V gene accounts for under half of them, and the cause for the rest is not known. That table is the source of V, J and clone size, and D and trimming were worked out from the DNA. Present in this sample are roughly 300,000 clones, about nine tenths of which were seen just once. Jointly, the top ten make up approximately 12% of the sample.

The V and J genes are TRBV27 and TRBJ1-1; no D gene can be assigned with confidence. The source material was peripheral blood. This receptor was taken from a woman in her twenties or thirties with COVID-19, enrolled during active disease. The sequence in DNA is TGTGCCAGCAGTTTAGCCCTTAGCTCTGAAGCTTTCTTT. Translated, this gives CASSLALSSEAFF.